One sample yielded the 6 T cell receptor beta chains listed below, sequenced in a study of T cells in localized non-small cell lung cancer. Only in-frame clones appear in the TCRdb table, and some are missing; sequencing was by immunoSEQ multiplex PCR. The profile shows approximately 150,000 clones, about 89% of them singletons. Sequencing used peripheral blood, obtained before any cancer treatment. Every receptor here comes from a female donor older than 55 with stage I lung adenocarcinoma.

This clone was seen only once. The chain couples TRBV10-3 to TRBJ1-5; TRBD1 matches 10 bases. The V gene end was trimmed by 8 bases and the J gene end by 4 bases; junction bases not matched to a gene: 8. The germline V gene encodes CDR1 ENHRY and CDR2 SYGVKD. The CDR3 length is 15 residues. The CDR3 here is CAISPDRGGNQPQHF. For the CDR3, the DNA is TGTGCCATCTCCCCGGACAGGGGGGGGAATCAGCCCCAGCATTTT.

CDR3 amino acids: CASSRTGNTIYF. The CDR3 nucleotides read TGTGCCAGCAGCCGTACTGGAAACACCATATATTTT. The genes are TRBV7-8 and TRBJ1-3; D uncertain. The germline V gene has CDR1 SGHVS and CDR2 FQNEAQ. The ends were cut back, 5 bases at V and 2 bases at J, with 4 bases in the middle. The length of the CDR3 is 12 residues.

This clone was counted once. V gene TRBV6-6 combines with J gene TRBJ1-2; D possibly corresponds to TRBD1 (6 bases). The CDR3 loop spans 13 amino acids. CDR1 is MNHNY and CDR2 is SVGAGI in the germline V gene (reference sequence). V lost 5 bases, J lost 7 bases, and 14 bases lay in between. The CDR3 loop reads CASSIGGLSGYTF. The CDR3, as DNA: TGTGCCAGCAGTATCGGGGGGCTTTCTGGCTACACCTTC.

The rearrangement links TRBV10-3 to TRBJ2-1, with D perhaps TRBD2 (6 bases). The CDR3 length is 14 residues. V was shortened by 6 bases and J by 3 bases, with 12 bases between the two germline ends. The germline V gene has CDR1 ENHRY and CDR2 SYGVKD. In nucleotides, the CDR3 is TGTGCCATCAGCCCTAGCGCAGACTACAATGAGCAGTTCTTC. This translates into CAISPSADYNEQFF.

This clone was counted a single time. The chain links TRBV2 to TRBJ2-5; TRBD2 might be the D (5 bases). The DNA matches TRBJ2-7 better at its end, which makes the J call doubtful. From germline, CDR1 is SNHLY and CDR2 FYNNEI. This CDR3 is 14 amino acids long. The CDR3 loop is CASRSTGSSYEQYF. Written as DNA, the CDR3 is TGTGCCAGCAGGTCCACGGGAAGCTCCTACGAGCAGTACTTC.

The V gene is TRBV2, the J gene TRBJ2-5; D perhaps matches TRBD2 (6 bases). In germline, CDR1 is SNHLY, CDR2 FYNNEI. There are 13 residues in the CDR3. Trimming left V 7 bases short and J 1 base short, with 10 bases between. The CDR3 DNA reads as TGTGCCAGCACCAAGGGACTCCAAGAGACCCAGTACTTC. Translating gives CASTKGLQETQYF. Combining the CDR3 with reference TRBV2 and TRBJ2-5 gives the whole variable domain EPEVTQTPSHQVTQMGQEVILRCVPISNHLYFYWYRQILGQKVEFLVSFYNNEISEKSEIFDDQFSVERPDGSNFTLKIRSTKLEDSAMYFCASTKGLQETQYFGPGTRLLVL.